This passage covers 8 T cell receptor beta chains from one sample sequenced in a study of PD-L1 blockade in urothelial cancer. Profiling relied on immunoSEQ multiplex PCR, and the TCRdb table lists in-frame clones only, not all of them. There are about 43,000 clones in the sample; about 83% occur only once, and over 13% lies in the top ten. Time point reported: peripheral blood 6 weeks after treatment start. This material consisted of PBMCs, taken around atezolizumab (anti-PD-L1) treatment. These receptors originate from a man aged 55 to 70 with urothelial cancer.

The V and J genes are TRBV9 and TRBJ2-7; 8 nucleotides align to TRBD1. Looked up from germline, CDR1 is SGDLS and CDR2 is YYNGEE. This CDR3 has 14 amino acids. The V and J ends lost 3 bases and 2 bases, in that order; junction bases with no gene match: 4. CDR3 amino acids: CASSARDRPYEQYF. The CDR3 DNA is TGTGCCAGCAGCGCCCGGGACAGGCCCTACGAGCAGTACTTC.

This clone appeared once. The rearrangement links TRBV28 to TRBJ2-1; D might be TRBD2 (7 bases). Germline V lookup: CDR1 MDHEN, CDR2 SYDVKM. Trimming stripped 9 bases from V and 2 bases from J, with 11 bases between. The CDR3 is made up of 13 amino acids. The chain's CDR3 is CASRGGPYNEQFF. The CDR3 DNA sequence: TGTGCCAGTAGGGGGGGGCCCTACAATGAGCAGTTCTTC.

V is TRBV19 and J is TRBJ2-3; a weak D match, TRBD2 (6 bases). This CDR3 is 16 amino acids long. V lost 6 bases, J lost 3 bases, and 19 bases lay in between. Germline lookup yields CDR1 LNHDA and CDR2 SQIVND (reference sequence). DNA of the CDR3: TGTGCCAGTAGCCGGATGCCTAGCGTCGAAACAGATACGCAGTATTTT. This codes for CASSRMPSVETDTQYF.

The gene calls are TRBV5-6 and TRBJ2-3; tentative D call: TRBD2 (5 bases). The CDR3 is 15 amino acids. The germline gives CDR1 SGHDT, CDR2 YYEEEE. Trimming removed 4 bases at V and 4 bases at J, with 16 bases between. The CDR3 protein is CASSLVGPGADTQYF. DNA of the CDR3: TGTGCCAGCAGCCTCGTGGGCCCCGGGGCAGATACGCAGTATTTT.

This chain links TRBV5-1 with TRBJ2-1, with TRBD1 as a possible D gene (5 bases). Trimming took 1 base from V and 4 from J, leaving 15 bases between them. The CDR3 length is 16 residues. Germline V lookup: CDR1 SGHRS, CDR2 YFSETQ. CDR3 DNA sequence: TGCGCCAGCAGCTTGCCAAGGCAGGGTGGGTACAATGAGCAGTTCTTC. It encodes CASSLPRQGGYNEQFF.

The chain recombines TRBV6-1 with TRBJ1-5; TRBD1 aligns across 8 bases. This CDR3 region has 15 residues. V dropped 7 bases and J dropped 2; count of bases not matched to a gene: 7. Germline CDR1 reads MNHNS; CDR2 reads SASEGT. CDR3 in DNA: TGTGCCAGCAAACCACAGGGGGGTGGCAATCAGCCCCAGCATTTT. Amino acid sequence: CASKPQGGGNQPQHF.

V gene TRBV5-8 combines with J gene TRBJ1-1; D ambiguous. The CDR3 loop spans 14 amino acids. V was shortened by 0 bases and J by 1 base, with 7 bases between the two germline ends. Looked up from germline, CDR1 is SGHTS and CDR2 is YDEGEE. CDR3 amino acids: CASSLEHGNTEAFF. Written as DNA, the CDR3 is TGTGCCAGCAGCTTGGAGCATGGGAACACTGAAGCTTTCTTT.

This clone was recorded only once. This chain's CDR3 is CASSASEEAGSYNSPLHF. The CDR3 DNA is TGTGCCAGCAGCGCCTCTGAGGAGGCGGGCTCCTATAATTCACCCCTCCACTTT. This chain links TRBV9 with TRBJ1-6; D is unclear. Germline assignment: CDR1 SGDLS and CDR2 YYNGEE. Trimming removed 3 bases at V and 0 bases at J, with 16 bases between. The CDR3 runs to 18 residues. Supplemented by reference TRBV9 and TRBJ1-6, the full variable domain reads DSGVTQTPKHLITATGQRVTLRCSPRSGDLSVYWYQQSLDQGLQFLIQYYNGEERAKGNILERFSAQQFPDLHSELNLSSLELGDSALYFCASSASEEAGSYNSPLHFGNGTRLTVT.